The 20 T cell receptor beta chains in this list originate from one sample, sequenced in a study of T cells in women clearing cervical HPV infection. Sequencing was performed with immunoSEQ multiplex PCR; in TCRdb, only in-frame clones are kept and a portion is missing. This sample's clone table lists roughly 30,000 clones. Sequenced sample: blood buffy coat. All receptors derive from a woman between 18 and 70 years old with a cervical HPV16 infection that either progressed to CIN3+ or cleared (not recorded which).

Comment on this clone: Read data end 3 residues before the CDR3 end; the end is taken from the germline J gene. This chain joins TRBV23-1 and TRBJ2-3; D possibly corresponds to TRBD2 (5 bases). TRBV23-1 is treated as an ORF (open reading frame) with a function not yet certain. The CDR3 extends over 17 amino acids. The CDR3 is CASSQPLLGRSNQPQYF. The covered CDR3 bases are TGCGCCAGCAGTCAACCCTTACTAGGCCGGAGCAATCAGCCG.

CDR3 loop: CSARKGPGVSYEQYF. Partial CDR3 DNA: TGCAGTGCTAGAAAGGGGCCAGGGGTGTCCTACGAG. This rearrangement joins TRBV20-1 to TRBJ2-7; weak D call: TRBD1 (6 bases). The read gets to within 3 residues of the CDR3 end, and the germline J gene fills in the rest. The CDR3 has 15 amino acids. Germline V gives CDR1 DFQATT, CDR2 SNEGSKA (reference sequence). Between the trimmed V and J ends, which lost 2 bases and 1 base, there was a span of 15 bases.

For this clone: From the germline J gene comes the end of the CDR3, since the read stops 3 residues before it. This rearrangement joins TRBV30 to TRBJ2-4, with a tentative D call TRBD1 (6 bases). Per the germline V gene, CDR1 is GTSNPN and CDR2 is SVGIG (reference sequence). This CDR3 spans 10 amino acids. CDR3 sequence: CAWGGQTQYF. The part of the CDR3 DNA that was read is TGTGCCTGGGGGGGCCAGACT.

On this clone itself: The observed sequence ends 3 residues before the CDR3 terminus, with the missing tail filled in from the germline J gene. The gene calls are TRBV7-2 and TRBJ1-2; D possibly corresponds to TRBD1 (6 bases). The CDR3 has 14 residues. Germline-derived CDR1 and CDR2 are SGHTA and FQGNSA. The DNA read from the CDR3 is TGTGCCAGCAGCTGGGGGCGAAGGGGGAATGAC. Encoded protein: CASSWGRRGND. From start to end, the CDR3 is CASSWGRRGNDYTF.

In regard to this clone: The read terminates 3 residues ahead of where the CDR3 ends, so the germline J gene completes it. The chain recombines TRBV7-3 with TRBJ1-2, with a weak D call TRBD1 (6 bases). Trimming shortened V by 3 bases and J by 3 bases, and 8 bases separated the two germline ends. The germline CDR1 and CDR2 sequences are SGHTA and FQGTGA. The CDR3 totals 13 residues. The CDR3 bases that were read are TGTGCCAGCAGCTTGGACAGTGACTATGGC. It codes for CASSLDSDYG. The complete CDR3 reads CASSLDSDYGYTF.

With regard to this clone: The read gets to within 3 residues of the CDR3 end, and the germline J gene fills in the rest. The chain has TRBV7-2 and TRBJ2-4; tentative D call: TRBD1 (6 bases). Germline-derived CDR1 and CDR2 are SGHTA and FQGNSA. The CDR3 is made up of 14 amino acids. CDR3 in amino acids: CASSPQTGNYGQYF. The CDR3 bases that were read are TGTGCCAGCAGCCCTCAGACAGGCAACTATGGT.

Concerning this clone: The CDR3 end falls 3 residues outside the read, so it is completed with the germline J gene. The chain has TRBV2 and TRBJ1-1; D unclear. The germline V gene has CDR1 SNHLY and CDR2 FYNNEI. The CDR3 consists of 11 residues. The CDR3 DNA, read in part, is TGTGCCAGCAGTGAGCGACAACAA. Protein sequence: CASSERQQ. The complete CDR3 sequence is CASSERQQAFF.

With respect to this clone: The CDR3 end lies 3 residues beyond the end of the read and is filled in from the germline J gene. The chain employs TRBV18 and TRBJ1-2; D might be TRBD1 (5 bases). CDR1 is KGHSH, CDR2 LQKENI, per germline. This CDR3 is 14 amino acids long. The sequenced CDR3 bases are TGTGCCAGCTCCCTAGCGGGGGGACCCTACGAC. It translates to CASSLAGGPYD. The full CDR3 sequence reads CASSLAGGPYDYTF.

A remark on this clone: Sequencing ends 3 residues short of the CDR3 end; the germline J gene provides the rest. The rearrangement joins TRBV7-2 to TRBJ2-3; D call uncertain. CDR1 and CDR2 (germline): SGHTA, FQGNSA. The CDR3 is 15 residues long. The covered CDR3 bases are TGTGCCAGCAGCTTCCTTGGAAATAGCAATCAGCCG. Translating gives CASSFLGNSNQP. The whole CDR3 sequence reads CASSFLGNSNQPQYF.

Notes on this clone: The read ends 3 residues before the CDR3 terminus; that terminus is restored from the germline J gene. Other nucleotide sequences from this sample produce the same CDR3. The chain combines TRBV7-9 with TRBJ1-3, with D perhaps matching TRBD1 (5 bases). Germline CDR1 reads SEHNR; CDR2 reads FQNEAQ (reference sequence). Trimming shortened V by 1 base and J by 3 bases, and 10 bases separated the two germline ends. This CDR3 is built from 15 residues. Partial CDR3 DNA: TGTGCCAGCAGCTTAGGACAGAACTTTGGAAACACC. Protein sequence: CASSLGQNFGNT. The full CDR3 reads CASSLGQNFGNTIYF.

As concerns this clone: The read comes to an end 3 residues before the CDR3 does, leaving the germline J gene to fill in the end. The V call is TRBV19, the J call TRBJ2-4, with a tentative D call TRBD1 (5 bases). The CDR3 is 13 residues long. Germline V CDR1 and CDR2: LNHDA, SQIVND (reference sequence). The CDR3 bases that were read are TGTGCCAGTAAAGATCCAGGGTTCTTCGGT. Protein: CASKDPGFFG. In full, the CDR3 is CASKDPGFFGQYF. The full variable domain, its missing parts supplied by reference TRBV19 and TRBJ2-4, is DGGITQSPKYLFRKEGQNVTLSCEQNLNHDAMYWYRQDPGQGLRLIYYSQIVNDFQKGDIAEGYSVSREKKESFPLTVTSAQKNPTAFYLCASKDPGFFGQYFGAGTRLSVL.

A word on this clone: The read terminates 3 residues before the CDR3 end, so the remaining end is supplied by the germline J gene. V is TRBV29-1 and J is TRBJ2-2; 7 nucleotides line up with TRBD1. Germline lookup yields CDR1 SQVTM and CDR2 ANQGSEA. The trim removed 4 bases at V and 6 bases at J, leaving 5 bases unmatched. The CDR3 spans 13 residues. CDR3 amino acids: CSVAAGGPGELFF. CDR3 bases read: TGCAGCGTTGCGGCAGGGGGTCCCGGGGAG.

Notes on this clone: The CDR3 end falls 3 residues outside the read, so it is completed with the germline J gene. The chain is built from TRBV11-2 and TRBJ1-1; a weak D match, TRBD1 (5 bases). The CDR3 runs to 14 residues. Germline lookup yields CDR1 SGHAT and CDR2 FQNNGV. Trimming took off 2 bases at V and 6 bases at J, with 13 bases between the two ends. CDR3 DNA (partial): TGTGCCAGCAGCTTAAGGGGAGGTGGGCCTGAA. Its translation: CASSLRGGGPE. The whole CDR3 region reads CASSLRGGGPEAFF.

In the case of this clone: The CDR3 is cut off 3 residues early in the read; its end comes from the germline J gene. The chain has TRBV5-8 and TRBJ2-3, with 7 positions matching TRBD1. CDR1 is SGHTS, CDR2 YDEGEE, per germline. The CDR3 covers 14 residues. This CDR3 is CASSGDSHQETQYF. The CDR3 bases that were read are TGTGCCAGCAGTGGGGACAGCCACCAAGAGACG.

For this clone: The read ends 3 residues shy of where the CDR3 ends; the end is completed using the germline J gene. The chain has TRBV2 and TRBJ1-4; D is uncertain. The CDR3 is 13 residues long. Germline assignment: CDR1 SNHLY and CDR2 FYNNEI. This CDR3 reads CASSAALNSPLFF. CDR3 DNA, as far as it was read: TGTGCCAGCAGTGCCGCGCTCAATTCACCA.

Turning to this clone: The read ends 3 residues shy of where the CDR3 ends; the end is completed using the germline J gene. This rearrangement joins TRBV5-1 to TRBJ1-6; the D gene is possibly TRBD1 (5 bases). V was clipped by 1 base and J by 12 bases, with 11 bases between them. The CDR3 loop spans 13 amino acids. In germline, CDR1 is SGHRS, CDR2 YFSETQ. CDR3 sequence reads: CASSLSQGRPLHF. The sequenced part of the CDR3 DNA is TGCGCCAGCAGCTTGAGTCAGGGAAGACCC.

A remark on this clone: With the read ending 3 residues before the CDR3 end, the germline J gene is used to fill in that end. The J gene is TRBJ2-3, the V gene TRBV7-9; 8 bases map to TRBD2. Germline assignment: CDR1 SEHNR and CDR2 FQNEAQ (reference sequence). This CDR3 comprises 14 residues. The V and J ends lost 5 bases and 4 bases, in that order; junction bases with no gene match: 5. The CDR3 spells CASSPGGAADTQYF. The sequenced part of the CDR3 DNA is TGTGCCAGCAGCCCCGGGGGGGCAGCAGATACG.

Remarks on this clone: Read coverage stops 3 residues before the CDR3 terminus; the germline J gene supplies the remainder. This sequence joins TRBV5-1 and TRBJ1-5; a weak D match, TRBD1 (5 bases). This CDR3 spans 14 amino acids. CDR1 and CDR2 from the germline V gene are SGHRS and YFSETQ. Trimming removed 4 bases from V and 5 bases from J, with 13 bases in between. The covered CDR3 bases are TGCGCCAGCAGCCCCGACAGTCCCGATCAGCCC. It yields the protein CASSPDSPDQP. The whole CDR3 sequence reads CASSPDSPDQPQHF.

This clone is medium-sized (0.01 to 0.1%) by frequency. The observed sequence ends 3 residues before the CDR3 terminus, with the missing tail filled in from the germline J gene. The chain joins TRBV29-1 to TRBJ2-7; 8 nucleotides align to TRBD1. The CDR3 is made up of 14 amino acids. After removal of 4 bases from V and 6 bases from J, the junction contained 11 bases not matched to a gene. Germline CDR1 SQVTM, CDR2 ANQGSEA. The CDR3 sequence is CSVVRGTGFSEQYF. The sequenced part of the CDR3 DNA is TGCAGCGTTGTTAGGGGGACAGGCTTCTCCGAG.

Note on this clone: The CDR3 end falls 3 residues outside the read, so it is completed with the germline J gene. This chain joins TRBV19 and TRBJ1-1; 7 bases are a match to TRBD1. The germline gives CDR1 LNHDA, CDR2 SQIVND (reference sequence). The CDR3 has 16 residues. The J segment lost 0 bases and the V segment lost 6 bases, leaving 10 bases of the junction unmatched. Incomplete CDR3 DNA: TGTGCCAGTAGGCGAAGGAAGGGGGCCTTGAACACTGAA. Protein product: CASRRRKGALNTE. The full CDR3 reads CASRRRKGALNTEAFF.